Listed below are T cell receptor beta chains from one sample, sequenced in a study of CD8 T cells in Susac syndrome. TCRdb processed the immunoSEQ multiplex PCR reads anew with MiXCR; each CDR3 protein has one entry. This sample has 250,000 to 300,000 distinct CDR3 sequences, with around 89% found just once. The sequenced sample was CD8+ T cells from PBMCs. The origin of the receptors is a human donor with multiple sclerosis. Both conserved end residues are part of each CDR3. The order of the fields is V gene, clone size, J gene, D gene, CDR3 DNA, CDR3 protein. D genes are given only for firm matches. Where a row states a size, it is once, few, many or the class of an expanded clone; other rows omit it.

V gene: TRBV30; clone size: once; J gene: TRBJ2-1; D gene: -; CDR3 DNA: TGTGCCTGGAGGCCAGGGACTGAGCAGTTCTTC; CDR3 protein: CAWRPGTEQFF
V gene: TRBV6-1; clone size: -; J gene: TRBJ2-6; D gene: TRBD1; CDR3 DNA: TGTGCCAGCAGTGAAGCTTACAGGGGTGCCGGAGGGGCCAACGTCCTGACTTTC; CDR3 protein: CASSEAYRGAGGANVLTF
V gene: TRBV3-1; clone size: -; J gene: TRBJ2-7; D gene: -; CDR3 DNA: TGTGCCAGCAGCCCCTTCCAGCAGGGGGGGGTAGAAGAGCAGTACTTC; CDR3 protein: CASSPFQQGGVEEQYF
V gene: TRBV27; clone size: -; J gene: TRBJ2-7; D gene: -; CDR3 DNA: TGTGCCAGCAGTTTTAGCTCAGGGTCCTACGAGCAGTACTTC; CDR3 protein: CASSFSSGSYEQYF
V gene: TRBV3-1; clone size: -; J gene: TRBJ1-3; D gene: -; CDR3 DNA: TGTGCCAGCAGCCAAGGCAGCTCTGGAAACACCATATATTTT; CDR3 protein: CASSQGSSGNTIYF
V gene: TRBV15; clone size: -; J gene: TRBJ2-2; D gene: -; CDR3 DNA: TGTGCCACCAGCAGTGTACAGGGCCCCGGGGAGCTGTTTTTT; CDR3 protein: CATSSVQGPGELFF
V gene: TRBV12-3/TRBV12-4; clone size: once; J gene: TRBJ2-1; D gene: TRBD2; CDR3 DNA: TGTGCCAGCAGCCCACGACTAGCGGGGGGGCCCCATGAGCAGTTCTTC; CDR3 protein: CASSPRLAGGPHEQFF
V gene: TRBV28; clone size: -; J gene: TRBJ2-7; D gene: TRBD1; CDR3 DNA: TGTGCCAGCAGTTTAACCGGGACAGGGGCCGAGCAGTACTTC; CDR3 protein: CASSLTGTGAEQYF
V gene: TRBV19; clone size: -; J gene: TRBJ2-6; D gene: -; CDR3 DNA: TGTGCCAGTAGCCTGGACGGATACTCTGGGGCCAACGTCCTGACTTTC; CDR3 protein: CASSLDGYSGANVLTF
V gene: TRBV28; clone size: -; J gene: TRBJ2-1; D gene: -; CDR3 DNA: TGTGCCAGCACCATGGGGCGGGGCGCCTACAATGAGCAGTTCTTC; CDR3 protein: CASTMGRGAYNEQFF
V gene: TRBV5-6; clone size: -; J gene: TRBJ1-1; D gene: -; CDR3 DNA: TGTGCCAGCAGACGCCGGGACACGAACACTGAAGCTTTCTTT; CDR3 protein: CASRRRDTNTEAFF
V gene: TRBV5-4; clone size: -; J gene: TRBJ2-3; D gene: -; CDR3 DNA: TGTGCCAGCAGCCGGGGAGGAGGGGCAGATACGCAGTATTTT; CDR3 protein: CASSRGGGADTQYF
V gene: TRBV29-1; clone size: -; J gene: TRBJ2-1; D gene: TRBD2; CDR3 DNA: TGCAGCGTTACCCCGGGACTAGCGGGAATGGGTGAGCAGTTCTTC; CDR3 protein: CSVTPGLAGMGEQFF
V gene: TRBV7-8; clone size: once; J gene: TRBJ2-7; D gene: TRBD1; CDR3 DNA: TGTGCCAGCAGCTTCAGTACCGGGACAGGCTCCTACGAGCAGTACTTC; CDR3 protein: CASSFSTGTGSYEQYF
V gene: TRBV5-1; clone size: -; J gene: TRBJ2-5; D gene: -; CDR3 DNA: TGCGCTAGCAGCTGGGACACCGAAGAGACCCAGTACTTC; CDR3 protein: CASSWDTEETQYF
V gene: TRBV20-1; clone size: -; J gene: TRBJ2-3; D gene: -; CDR3 DNA: TGCAGTGCTAGAGATCACTCCCGGGCTACGCAGTATTTT; CDR3 protein: CSARDHSRATQYF
V gene: TRBV7-2; clone size: -; J gene: TRBJ2-7; D gene: -; CDR3 DNA: TGTGCCAGCAGCACCGCAGCCTACGAGCAGTACTTC; CDR3 protein: CASSTAAYEQYF
V gene: TRBV19; clone size: -; J gene: TRBJ2-1; D gene: TRBD2; CDR3 DNA: TGTGCCAGTAGTATCTCCAGCAGGACTAGCGGGATGCCGCAGTTCTTC; CDR3 protein: CASSISSRTSGMPQFF
V gene: TRBV5-1; clone size: -; J gene: TRBJ2-1; D gene: -; CDR3 DNA: TGCGCCAGCAGCCCCGGGACTCAGCAGTTCTTC; CDR3 protein: CASSPGTQQFF
V gene: TRBV2; clone size: -; J gene: TRBJ2-1; D gene: -; CDR3 DNA: TGTGCCAGCAGAAAGACCGTAAAAACCAACAATGAGCAGTTCTTC; CDR3 protein: CASRKTVKTNNEQFF
V gene: TRBV27; clone size: -; J gene: TRBJ2-1; D gene: -; CDR3 DNA: TGTGCCAGCAGGAAGACAGTTTACAATGAGCAGTTCTTC; CDR3 protein: CASRKTVYNEQFF
V gene: TRBV20-1; clone size: -; J gene: TRBJ2-3; D gene: TRBD2; CDR3 DNA: TGCAGTGCTAGAGATCTTAGCGGGAGGGCCAGCACAGATACGCAGTATTTT; CDR3 protein: CSARDLSGRASTDTQYF